This TCR beta chain was profiled in a study of T cells in Graves' hyperthyroidism and ophthalmopathy. Study-level points and caveats: Most clonotypes expanded in the thyroid (above 0.001) were also present in blood. Ophthalmopathy stood apart from stable hyperthyroidism in a 13 V-J model.

This clonotype was seen more than once but under ten times. The antigen remains undetermined. Template material for amplifying TCR beta CDR3 regions consisted of RNA transcripts. RT-PCR in the first round (using the HTBI primer set) targeted the TCR CDR3. TCRdb itself ran the multiplex PCR reads through MiXCR, one entry per CDR3 protein. The sample carries about 640,000 distinct CDR3 sequences, 45% recorded once. In making diagnoses, clinical symptoms, serum thyroxine and TRAb, thyroid ultrasound and orbital computed tomography were all used. The clonotype originates from an adult man with Graves' disease, either hyperthyroidism or ophthalmopathy (not recorded which). The sample consisted of peripheral blood or thyroid tissue (not recorded which).

The CDR3 spells CASSPPGDGSPLHF. The CDR3 nucleotides read TGTGCCAGCAGCCCCCCAGGGGATGGTTCACCCCTCCACTTT. The genes are TRBV11-2 and TRBJ1-6; D is perhaps TRBD1 (6 bases). CDR1 is SGHAT and CDR2 is FQNNGV in the germline V gene. Trimming cost V 5 bases and J 9 bases, with 14 bases left between them. The CDR3 is 14 residues long.